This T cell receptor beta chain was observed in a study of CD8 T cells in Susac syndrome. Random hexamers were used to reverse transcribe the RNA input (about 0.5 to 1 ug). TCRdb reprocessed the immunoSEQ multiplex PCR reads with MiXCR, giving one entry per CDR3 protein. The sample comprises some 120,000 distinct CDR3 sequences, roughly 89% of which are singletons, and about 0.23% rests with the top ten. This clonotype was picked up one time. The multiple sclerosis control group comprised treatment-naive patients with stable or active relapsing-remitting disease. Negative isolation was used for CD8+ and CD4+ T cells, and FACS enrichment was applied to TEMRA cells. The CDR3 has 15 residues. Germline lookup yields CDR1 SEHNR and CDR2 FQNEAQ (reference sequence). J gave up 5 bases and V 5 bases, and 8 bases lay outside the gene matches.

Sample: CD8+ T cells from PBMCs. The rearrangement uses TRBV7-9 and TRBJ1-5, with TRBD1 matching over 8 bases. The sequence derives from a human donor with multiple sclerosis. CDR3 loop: CASSPQGARDQPQHF. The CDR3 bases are TGTGCCAGCAGCCCTCAGGGGGCGCGAGATCAGCCCCAGCATTTT.